This T cell receptor (beta chain) was retrieved from a study of blood T cell repertoires in COVID-19. At the level of the study: Italy, Spain and the United States were the sources of the convalescent and acute COVID-19 samples. Sources were T cells, B-cell-depleted T cells, or PBMCs; the material itself was cDNA or gDNA.

Between the trimmed V and J ends, which lost 3 bases and 4 bases, there was a span of 11 bases. Germline CDR1 is KGHDR and CDR2 is SFDVKD. The CDR3 length is 14 residues. In the source study's methods: Amplification of reference gene primers was used by the study to estimate nucleated cell counts. Repertoires were generated with immunoSEQ multiplex PCR, while TCRdb's copy carries only in-frame clones and drops some. From that table come the V and J calls and clone size; the DNA was used to work out D and trimming. The table shows around 100,000 clones, with 92% occurring only once. The rearrangement links TRBV24-1 to TRBJ1-2; TRBD1 might be the D (5 bases). This clonotype originated in a man between 45 and 60 years old with active COVID-19. Sequenced material: peripheral blood. The CDR3 is CATSDKTDTYGYTF. In DNA, the CDR3 is TGTGCCACCAGTGATAAGACAGACACCTATGGCTACACCTTC.